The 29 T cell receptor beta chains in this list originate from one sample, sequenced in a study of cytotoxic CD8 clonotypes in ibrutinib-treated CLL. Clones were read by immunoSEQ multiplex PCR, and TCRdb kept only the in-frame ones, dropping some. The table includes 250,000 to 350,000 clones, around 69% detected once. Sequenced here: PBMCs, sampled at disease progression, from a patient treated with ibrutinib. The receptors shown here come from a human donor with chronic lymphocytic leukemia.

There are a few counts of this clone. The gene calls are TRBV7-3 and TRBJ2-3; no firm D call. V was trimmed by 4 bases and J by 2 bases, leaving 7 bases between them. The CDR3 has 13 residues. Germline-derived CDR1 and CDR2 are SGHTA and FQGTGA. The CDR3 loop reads CASSSLHTDTQYF. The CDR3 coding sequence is TGTGCCAGCAGCTCCCTCCACACAGATACGCAGTATTTT.

The CDR3 spells CASSLGQGRGGDQPQHF. The CDR3 DNA sequence: TGTGCCAGCAGTCTGGGACAGGGAAGGGGAGGCGATCAGCCCCAGCATTTT. The chain recombines TRBV28 with TRBJ1-5; TRBD1 matches at 9 bases. V lost 5 bases to trimming and J lost 5 bases; unmatched junction nucleotides: 13. The germline V gene has CDR1 MDHEN and CDR2 SYDVKM. This CDR3 is 17 amino acids long. The entire variable domain, with the rest obtained from reference TRBV28 and TRBJ1-5, is as follows: DVKVTQSSRYLVKRTGEKVFLECVQDMDHENMFWYRQDPGLGLRLIYFSYDVKMKEKGDIPEGYSVSREKKERFSLILESASTNQTSMYLCASSLGQGRGGDQPQHFGDGTRLSIL.

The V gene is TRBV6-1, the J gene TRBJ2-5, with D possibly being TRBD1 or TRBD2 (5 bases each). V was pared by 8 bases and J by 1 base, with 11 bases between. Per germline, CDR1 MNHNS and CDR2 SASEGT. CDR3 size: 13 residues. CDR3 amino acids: CASRDGAQETQYF. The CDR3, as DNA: TGTGCCAGCCGGGATGGGGCCCAAGAGACCCAGTACTTC.

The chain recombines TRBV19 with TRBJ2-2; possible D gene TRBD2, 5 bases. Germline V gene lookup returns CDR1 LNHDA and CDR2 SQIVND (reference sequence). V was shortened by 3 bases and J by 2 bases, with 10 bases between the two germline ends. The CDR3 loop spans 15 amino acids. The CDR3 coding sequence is TGTGCCAGTAGTATCAAAGGACTTAACACCGGGGAGCTGTTTTTT. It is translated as CASSIKGLNTGELFF.

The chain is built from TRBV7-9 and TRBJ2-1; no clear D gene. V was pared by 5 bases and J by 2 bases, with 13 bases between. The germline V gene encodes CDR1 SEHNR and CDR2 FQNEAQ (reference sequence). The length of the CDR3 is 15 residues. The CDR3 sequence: CASSPSAPTYNEQFF. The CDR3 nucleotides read TGTGCCAGCAGCCCCTCAGCGCCTACCTACAATGAGCAGTTCTTC.

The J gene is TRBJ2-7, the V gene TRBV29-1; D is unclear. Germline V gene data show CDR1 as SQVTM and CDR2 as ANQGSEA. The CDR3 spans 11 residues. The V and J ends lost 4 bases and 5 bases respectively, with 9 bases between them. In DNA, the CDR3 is TGCAGCGTTGTTGCTCCTAACGAGCAGTACTTC. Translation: CSVVAPNEQYF.

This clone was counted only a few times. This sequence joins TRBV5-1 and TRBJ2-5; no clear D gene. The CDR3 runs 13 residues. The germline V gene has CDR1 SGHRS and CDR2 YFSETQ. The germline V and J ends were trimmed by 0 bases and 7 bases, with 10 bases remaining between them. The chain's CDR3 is CASSLESFGTQYF. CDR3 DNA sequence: TGCGCCAGCAGCTTGGAGTCCTTTGGGACCCAGTACTTC.

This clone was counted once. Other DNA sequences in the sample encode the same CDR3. The CDR3 DNA follows: TGTGCCAGCAGTTATAGGGGTAATTCACCCCTCCACTTT. Residues: CASSYRGNSPLHF. The genes are TRBV6-5 and TRBJ1-6; D possibly corresponds to TRBD1 (5 bases). V lost 3 bases and J 6 bases, leaving 6 bases between the germline ends. The CDR3 is made up of 13 amino acids. Germline V CDR1 and CDR2: MNHEY, SVGAGI.

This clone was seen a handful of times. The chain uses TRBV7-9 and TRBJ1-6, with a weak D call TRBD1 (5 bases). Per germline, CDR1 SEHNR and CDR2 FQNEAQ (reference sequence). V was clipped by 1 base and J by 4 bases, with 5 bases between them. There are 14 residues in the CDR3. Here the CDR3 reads CASSLGGYNSPLHF. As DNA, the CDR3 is TGTGCCAGCAGCTTAGGGGGGTATAATTCACCCCTCCACTTT.

CDR3 in DNA: TGTGCCAGTAGTATGGTCAGGTTCCAAGGTAATCAGCCCCAGCATTTT. Its translation: CASSMVRFQGNQPQHF. The V and J genes are TRBV19 and TRBJ1-5; D remains unclear. This CDR3 region has 16 residues. Trimming removed 3 bases at V and 4 bases at J, with 16 bases between. From germline, CDR1 is LNHDA and CDR2 SQIVND (reference sequence).

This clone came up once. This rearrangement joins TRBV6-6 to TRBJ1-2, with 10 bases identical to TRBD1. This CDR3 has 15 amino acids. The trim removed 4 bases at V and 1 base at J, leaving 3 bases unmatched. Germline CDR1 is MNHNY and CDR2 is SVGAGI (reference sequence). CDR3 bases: TGTGCCAGCAGTTCAGGGACAGGGGTTAACTATGGCTACACCTTC. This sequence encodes CASSSGTGVNYGYTF.

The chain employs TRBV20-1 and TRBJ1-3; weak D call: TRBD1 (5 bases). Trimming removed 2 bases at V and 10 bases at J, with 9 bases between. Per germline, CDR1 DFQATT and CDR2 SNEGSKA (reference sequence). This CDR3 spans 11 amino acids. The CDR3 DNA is TGCAGTGCTAGACAGGGTGGGACCATATATTTT. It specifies CSARQGGTIYF.

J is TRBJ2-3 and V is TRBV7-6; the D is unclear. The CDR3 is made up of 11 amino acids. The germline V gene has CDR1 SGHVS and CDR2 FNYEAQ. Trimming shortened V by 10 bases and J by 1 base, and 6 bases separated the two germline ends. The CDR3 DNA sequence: TGTGCCACCAGAGGCACAGATACGCAGTATTTT. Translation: CATRGTDTQYF.

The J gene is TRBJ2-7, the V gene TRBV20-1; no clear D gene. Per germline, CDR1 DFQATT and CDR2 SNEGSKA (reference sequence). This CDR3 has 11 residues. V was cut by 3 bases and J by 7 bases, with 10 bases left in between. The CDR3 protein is CSASIPQEQYF. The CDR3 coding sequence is TGCAGTGCTAGCATTCCTCAAGAGCAGTACTTC.

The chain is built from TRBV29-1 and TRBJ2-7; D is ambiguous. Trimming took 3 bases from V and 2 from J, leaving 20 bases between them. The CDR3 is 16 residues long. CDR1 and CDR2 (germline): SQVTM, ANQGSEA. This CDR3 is CSVDSPTVISPYEQYF. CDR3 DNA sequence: TGCAGCGTTGATTCCCCCACGGTAATATCCCCCTACGAGCAGTACTTC.

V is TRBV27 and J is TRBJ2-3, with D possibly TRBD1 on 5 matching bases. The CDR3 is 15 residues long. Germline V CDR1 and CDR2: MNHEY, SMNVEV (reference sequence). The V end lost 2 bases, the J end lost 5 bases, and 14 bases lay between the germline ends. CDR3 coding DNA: TGTGCCAGCAGTTTAGTCAGGGCTACAGGAGATACGCAGTATTTT. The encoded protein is CASSLVRATGDTQYF.

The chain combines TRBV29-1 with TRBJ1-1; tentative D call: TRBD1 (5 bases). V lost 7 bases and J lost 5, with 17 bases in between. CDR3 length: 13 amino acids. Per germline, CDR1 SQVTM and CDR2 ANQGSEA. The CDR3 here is CSAGWQGGTEAFF. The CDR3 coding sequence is TGCAGCGCCGGATGGCAGGGCGGAACTGAAGCTTTCTTT.

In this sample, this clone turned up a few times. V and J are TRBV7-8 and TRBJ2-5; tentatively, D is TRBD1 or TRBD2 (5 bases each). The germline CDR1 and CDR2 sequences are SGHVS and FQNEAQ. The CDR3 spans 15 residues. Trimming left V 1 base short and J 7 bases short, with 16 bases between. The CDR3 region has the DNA TGTGCCAGCAGCTTAGGGGCTGGGGCGGGCTGGACCCAGTACTTC. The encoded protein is CASSLGAGAGWTQYF.

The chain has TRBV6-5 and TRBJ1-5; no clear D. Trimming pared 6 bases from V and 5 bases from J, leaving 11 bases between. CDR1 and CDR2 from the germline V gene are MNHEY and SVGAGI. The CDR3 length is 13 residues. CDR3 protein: CASSPNGDQPQHF. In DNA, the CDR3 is TGTGCCAGCAGCCCTAATGGAGATCAGCCCCAGCATTTT.

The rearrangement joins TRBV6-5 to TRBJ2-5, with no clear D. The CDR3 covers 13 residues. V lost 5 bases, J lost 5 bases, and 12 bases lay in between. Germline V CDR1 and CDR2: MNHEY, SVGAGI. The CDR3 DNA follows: TGTGCCAGCAGTGCTATTCGGCGCGAGACCCAGTACTTC. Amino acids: CASSAIRRETQYF.

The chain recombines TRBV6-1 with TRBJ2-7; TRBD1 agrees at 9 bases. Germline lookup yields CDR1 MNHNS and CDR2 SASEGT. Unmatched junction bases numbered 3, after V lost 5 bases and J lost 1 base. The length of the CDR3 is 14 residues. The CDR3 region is CASSIGTGSYEQYF. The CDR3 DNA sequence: TGTGCCAGCAGTATCGGGACAGGGTCCTACGAGCAGTACTTC.

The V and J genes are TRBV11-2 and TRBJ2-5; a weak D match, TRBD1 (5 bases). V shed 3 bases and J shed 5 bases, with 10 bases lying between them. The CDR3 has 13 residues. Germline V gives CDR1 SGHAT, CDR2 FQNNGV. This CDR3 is CASSFGQGETQYF. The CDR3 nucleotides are TGTGCCAGCAGCTTCGGGCAGGGTGAGACCCAGTACTTC.

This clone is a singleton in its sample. DNA for the CDR3: TGTGCCACCAGCAGGGGCTTCGGGCTAGCGGGAGTGAGGGGCACAGATACGCAGTATTTT. This sequence encodes CATSRGFGLAGVRGTDTQYF. The chain employs TRBV15 and TRBJ2-3; 10 nucleotides agree with TRBD2. The CDR3 is 20 residues long. Germline CDR1 is LNHNV and CDR2 is YYDKDF (reference sequence). V gave up 3 bases and J gave up 1 base; unmatched junction bases: 16.

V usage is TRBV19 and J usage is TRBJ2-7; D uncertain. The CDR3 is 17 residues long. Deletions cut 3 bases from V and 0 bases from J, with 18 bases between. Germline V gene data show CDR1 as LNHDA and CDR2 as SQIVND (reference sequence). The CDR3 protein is CASSMLFLRTDSYEQYF. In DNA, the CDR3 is TGTGCCAGTAGTATGCTCTTTCTACGCACAGACTCCTACGAGCAGTACTTC.

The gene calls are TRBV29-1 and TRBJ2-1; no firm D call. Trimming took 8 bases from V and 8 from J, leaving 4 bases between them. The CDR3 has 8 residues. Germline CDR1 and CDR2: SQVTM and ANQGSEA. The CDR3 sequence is CSTDEQFF. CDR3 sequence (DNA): TGCAGCACGGATGAGCAGTTCTTC.

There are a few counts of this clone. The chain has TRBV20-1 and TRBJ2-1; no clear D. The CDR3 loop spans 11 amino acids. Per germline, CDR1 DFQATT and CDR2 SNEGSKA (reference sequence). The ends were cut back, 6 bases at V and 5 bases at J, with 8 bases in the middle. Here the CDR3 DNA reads TGCAGTGCCTCAACGAACAATGAGCAGTTCTTC. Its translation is CSASTNNEQFF.

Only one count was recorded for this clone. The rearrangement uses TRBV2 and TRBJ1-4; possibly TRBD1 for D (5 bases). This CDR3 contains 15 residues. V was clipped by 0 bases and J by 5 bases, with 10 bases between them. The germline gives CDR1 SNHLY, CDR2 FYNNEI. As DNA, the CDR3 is TGTGCCAGCAGTGAAGCGAGCGGGGACAATGAAAAACTGTTTTTT. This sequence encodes CASSEASGDNEKLFF. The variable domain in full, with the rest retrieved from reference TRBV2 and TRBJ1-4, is EPEVTQTPSHQVTQMGQEVILRCVPISNHLYFYWYRQILGQKVEFLVSFYNNEISEKSEIFDDQFSVERPDGSNFTLKIRSTKLEDSAMYFCASSEASGDNEKLFFGSGTQLSVL.

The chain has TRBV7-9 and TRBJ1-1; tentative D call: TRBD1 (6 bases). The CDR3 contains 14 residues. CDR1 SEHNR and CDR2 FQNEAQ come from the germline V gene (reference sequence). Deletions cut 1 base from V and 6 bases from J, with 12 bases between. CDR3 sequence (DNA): TGTGCCAGCAGCTTAGAGTCTTGGGGGCCTGAAGCTTTCTTT. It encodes CASSLESWGPEAFF.

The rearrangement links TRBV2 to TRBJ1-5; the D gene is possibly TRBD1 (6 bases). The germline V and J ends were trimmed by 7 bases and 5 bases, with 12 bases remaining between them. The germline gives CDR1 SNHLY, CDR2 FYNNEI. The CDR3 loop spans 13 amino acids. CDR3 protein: CASKGGLYQPQHF. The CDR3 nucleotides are TGTGCCAGCAAGGGGGGGTTGTATCAGCCCCAGCATTTT.